The 5 T cell receptor beta chains presented below share a single source sample, sequenced in a study of blood T cell repertoires in COVID-19. Clones were sequenced by immunoSEQ multiplex PCR, and TCRdb holds only the in-frame ones, with some missing. The sample lists about 59,000 clones; about 70% were seen once. Input material: peripheral blood. The receptors originated from a woman in her fifties or sixties with active or convalescent COVID-19.

The chain's CDR3 is CASRAHTDTQYF. CDR3 in DNA: TGTGCCAGCAGGGCCCACACAGATACGCAGTATTTT. The chain employs TRBV6-5 and TRBJ2-3, with unresolved D. Trimming pared 6 bases from V and 2 bases from J, leaving 6 bases between. Per germline, CDR1 MNHEY and CDR2 SVGAGI. The CDR3 covers 12 residues.

The chain links TRBV10-3 to TRBJ1-1; TRBD1 matches at 7 bases. The CDR3 has 14 residues. The germline V gene has CDR1 ENHRY and CDR2 SYGVKD. After removal of 4 bases from V and 4 bases from J, the junction contained 6 bases not matched to a gene. CDR3 nucleotides: TGTGCCATCAGTGTCAGGGACAGTGGCACTGAAGCTTTCTTT. This gives the protein CAISVRDSGTEAFF.

The chain's CDR3 is CASSQGWAGNNEQFF. CDR3 DNA sequence: TGTGCCAGCAGCCAAGGATGGGCAGGGAACAATGAGCAGTTCTTC. The chain recombines TRBV3-1 (or the pseudogene TRBV3-2) with TRBJ2-1, with D possibly TRBD1 on 5 matching bases. The V gene's germline CDR1 is LGHDT and CDR2 YNNKEL (reference sequence). The CDR3 is made up of 15 amino acids. Trimming left V 1 base short and J 5 bases short, with 12 bases between.

The rearrangement uses TRBV6-5 and TRBJ2-2; possible D gene TRBD2, 5 bases. The CDR3 loop spans 13 amino acids. Trimming took off 5 bases at V and 7 bases at J, with 11 bases between the two ends. Germline V gene lookup returns CDR1 MNHEY and CDR2 SVGAGI. The DNA of the CDR3 is TGTGCCAGCAGTCGGAGTGAGGGCGGGGAGCTGTTTTTT. It codes for CASSRSEGGELFF.

This clone appeared a few times. In DNA, the CDR3 is TGTGCCAGCAGTTTTGGGACTAGCGGGAGTCGCGAGCAGTACTTC. It encodes CASSFGTSGSREQYF. The rearrangement uses TRBV27 and TRBJ2-7; 14 nucleotides agree with TRBD2. The germline gives CDR1 MNHEY, CDR2 SMNVEV (reference sequence). CDR3 length: 15 amino acids. The trim removed 3 bases at V and 6 bases at J, leaving 4 bases unmatched.